Listed below are T cell receptor beta chains from one sample, sequenced in a study of CD8 T cells in ankylosing spondylitis. One entry per CDR3 protein results from TCRdb running MiXCR on the 5' RACE reads. The top ten clones hold approximately 7% of a sample with about 540,000 distinct CDR3 sequences, roughly 13% of them seen once. The specimen was blood, either unsorted or a sorted T cell fraction (not recorded which). These receptors were collected from a male donor with ankylosing spondylitis. CDR3s include the opening cysteine and the closing phenylalanine or tryptophan. The D gene is left open where the match is weak. The size field is filled for only some rows; it gives once, few, many or a size class.

v_gene	d_gene	j_gene	abundance	CDR3nt	CDR3aa
TRBV20-1	TRBD2	TRBJ2-3	few	TGCAGTACACGGCGGGAGGCCTACACAGATACGCAGTATTTT	CSTRREAYTDTQYF
TRBV3-1	-	TRBJ2-5	few	TGTGCCAGCAGCCACCTAGGTGGGGAAGAGACCCAGTACTTC	CASSHLGGEETQYF
TRBV11-2	-	TRBJ2-1	few	TGTGCCAGCAGCATCCCGGGACTCCCTAATGAGCAGTTCTTC	CASSIPGLPNEQFF
TRBV4-2	TRBD1	TRBJ2-1	many	TGTGCCAGCAGCCAACGGGACAGGGTGAACAATGAGCAGTTCTTC	CASSQRDRVNNEQFF
TRBV29-1	-	TRBJ2-5	few	TGCAGCGTTGTTGATGGAAGGGGGCGCGGGGGAGAGACCCAGTACTTC	CSVVDGRGRGGETQYF
TRBV3-1	-	TRBJ2-3	-	TGTGCCAGCAGCCAATCAGCTTCAGATACGCAGTATTTT	CASSQSASDTQYF
TRBV15	-	TRBJ2-2	-	TGTGCCACCAGCAGAGAATTGGGGGCCGGCGGGGAGCTGTTTTTT	CATSRELGAGGELFF
TRBV20-1	TRBD2	TRBJ2-7	-	TGCAGTGCTGAGAGACTAGCGGGGTACGAGCAGTACTTC	CSAERLAGYEQYF
TRBV10-3	TRBD1	TRBJ2-4	many	TGTGCCATCAGTGAGACAGGGGAAAACATTCAGTACTTC	CAISETGENIQYF
TRBV5-5	-	TRBJ1-4	-	TGTGCCAGCAGCATAGACGGAACTGCAACTAATGAAAAACTGTTTTTT	CASSIDGTATNEKLFF
TRBV9	-	TRBJ2-4	few	TGTGCCAGCAGCGGCGAGTTGGCCAAAAACATTCAGTACTTC	CASSGELAKNIQYF
TRBV5-6	-	TRBJ1-1	-	TGTGCCAGCAGCTTGGGTGGATGGGGGGGGTTTGGCACTGAAGCTTTCTTT	CASSLGGWGGFGTEAFF
TRBV11-2	-	TRBJ1-1	-	TGTGCCAGCAGCTTAGACAGGGTGTTCACTGAAGCTTTCTTT	CASSLDRVFTEAFF
TRBV10-3	TRBD2	TRBJ2-1	few	TGTGCCATCAGGGCTAGCGGGACGTACAATGAGCAGTTCTTC	CAIRASGTYNEQFF
TRBV9	-	TRBJ2-5	-	TGTGCCAGCAGCGCCATACTAAACCAAGAGACCCAGTACTTC	CASSAILNQETQYF
TRBV6-1	TRBD1	TRBJ1-1	few	TGTGCCAGCAGTCAGGGGGCGCGGGTCACTGAAGCTTTCTTT	CASSQGARVTEAFF
TRBV7-2	-	TRBJ1-3	-	TGTGCCAGCAGCTTGCAGAGACCCTCTGGAAACACCATATATTTT	CASSLQRPSGNTIYF